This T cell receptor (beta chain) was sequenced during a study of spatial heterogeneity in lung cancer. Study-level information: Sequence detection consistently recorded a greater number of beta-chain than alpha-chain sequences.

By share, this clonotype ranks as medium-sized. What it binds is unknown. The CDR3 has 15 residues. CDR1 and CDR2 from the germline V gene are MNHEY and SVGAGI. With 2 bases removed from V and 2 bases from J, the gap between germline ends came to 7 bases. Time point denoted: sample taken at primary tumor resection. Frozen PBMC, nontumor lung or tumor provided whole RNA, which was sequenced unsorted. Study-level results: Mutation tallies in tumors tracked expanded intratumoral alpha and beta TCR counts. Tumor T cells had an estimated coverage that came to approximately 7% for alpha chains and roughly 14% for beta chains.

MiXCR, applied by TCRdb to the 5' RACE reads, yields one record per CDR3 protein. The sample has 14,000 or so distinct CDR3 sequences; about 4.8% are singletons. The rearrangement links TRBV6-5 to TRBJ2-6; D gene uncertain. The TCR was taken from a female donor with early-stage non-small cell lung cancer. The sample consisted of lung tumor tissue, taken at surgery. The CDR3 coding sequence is TGTGCCAGCAGTTACGGGCCAGCTGGGGCCAACGTCCTGACTTTC. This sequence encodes CASSYGPAGANVLTF.